A single sample gave rise to the 25 T cell receptor beta chains below, sequenced in a study of CD8+ T cells in alopecia areata (dated by TCRdb to the late 2010s). According to the study, the label for this sample's time point signals: about 5 months on oral tofacitinib. In the paper's terms, the treatment or condition label means: oral pan-JAK inhibitor, 5-10 mg twice daily. Library construction relied on the immunoSEQ multiplex PCR assay. To provide template for TCR sequencing, every sample had RNA extracted and reverse transcribed into cDNA. The table was pulled from immuneACCESS by TCRdb, which kept in-frame rearrangements only. Such tables lose some clones; where checked, under half of the loss comes from unresolved V genes, and the rest has no known cause. This sample has roughly 190,000 clones in its table, and 60% of those were observed once. The top ten clones comprise approximately 1% of the sample.

Sequenced material: CD4+ T cells sorted from blood, taken at week 24, from a patient treated with tofacitinib. The receptor source for this set is a human donor with alopecia areata.

V and J are TRBV30 and TRBJ1-5; 8 bases match TRBD1. CDR1 and CDR2 from the germline V gene are GTSNPN and SVGIG (reference sequence). The J segment lost 7 bases and the V segment lost 1 base, leaving 6 bases of the junction unmatched. The CDR3 has 14 residues. As DNA, the CDR3 is TGTGCCTGGAGTGCCGGACAGGGCGGCCAGCCCCAGCATTTT. Translated: CAWSAGQGGQPQHF. Full variable domain (remainder filled in from reference TRBV30 and TRBJ1-5): SQTIHQWPATLVQPVGSPLSLECTVEGTSNPNLYWYRQAAGRGLQLLFYSVGIGQISSEVPQNLSASRPQDRQFILSSKKLLLSDSGFYLCAWSAGQGGQPQHFGDGTRLSIL.

This clone occurred a few times. At the DNA level, this CDR3 is encoded by other sequences in the same sample as well. The chain recombines TRBV29-1 with TRBJ1-1, with a weak D call TRBD1 (5 bases). This CDR3 is 12 amino acids long. From germline, CDR1 is SQVTM and CDR2 ANQGSEA. Between the trimmed V and J ends, which lost 3 bases and 1 base, there was a span of 6 bases. The CDR3: CSVDTGNTEAFF. CDR3 in DNA: TGCAGCGTTGATACAGGGAACACTGAAGCTTTCTTT.

V gene TRBV5-1 combines with J gene TRBJ2-2; D gene uncertain. The CDR3 spans 15 residues. With 3 bases removed from V and 0 bases from J, the gap between germline ends came to 9 bases. Germline V gene lookup returns CDR1 SGHRS and CDR2 YFSETQ. CDR3 DNA: TGCGCCAGCAGCTCGACCGGGCCGAACACCGGGGAGCTGTTTTTT. Translating gives CASSSTGPNTGELFF.

As regards this clone: Different DNA sequences within this sample yield the same CDR3. The chain is built from TRBV29-1 and TRBJ1-1, with 8 bases aligning to TRBD1. CDR1 SQVTM and CDR2 ANQGSEA come from the germline V gene. V shed 6 bases and J 0 bases; nucleotides not matched to a gene: 3. The CDR3 spans 13 residues. The CDR3 coding sequence is TGCAGCGTCAGCAGGGGGCTGAACACTGAAGCTTTCTTT. Amino acid sequence: CSVSRGLNTEAFF.

The genes are TRBV29-1 and TRBJ2-3; no firm D call. V lost 0 bases and J lost 4, with 11 bases in between. Germline lookup yields CDR1 SQVTM and CDR2 ANQGSEA. The CDR3 runs 14 residues. The CDR3 nucleotides read TGCAGCGTTGAAGAGGCCCGAATTTCAGATACGCAGTATTTT. Amino acid sequence: CSVEEARISDTQYF.

The chain employs TRBV29-1 and TRBJ1-6; D call uncertain. The CDR3 length is 13 residues. Looked up from germline, CDR1 is SQVTM and CDR2 is ANQGSEA. The V end was cut by 4 bases, the J end by 7 bases, with 11 bases between. The CDR3 loop is CSVGTALNSPLHF. CDR3 DNA sequence: TGCAGCGTTGGGACGGCTCTAAATTCACCCCTCCACTTT.

This chain joins TRBV5-1 and TRBJ2-2, with D unclear. CDR1 and CDR2 from the germline V gene are SGHRS and YFSETQ. This CDR3 has 14 residues. The ends were cut back, 7 bases at V and 1 base at J, with 11 bases in the middle. The chain's CDR3 is CASFDIMNTGELFF. The CDR3 DNA is TGCGCCAGCTTCGACATAATGAACACCGGGGAGCTGTTTTTT.

The rearrangement uses TRBV4-3 and TRBJ1-5; TRBD1 is a possible D gene (6 bases). V was shortened by 1 base and J by 3 bases, with 10 bases between the two germline ends. The CDR3 runs 15 residues. The germline V gene encodes CDR1 LGHNA and CDR2 YSLEER. The CDR3 sequence is CASSQGSGANQPQHF. The CDR3 DNA sequence: TGCGCCAGCAGCCAAGGTTCGGGGGCCAATCAGCCCCAGCATTTT.

The chain is built from TRBV11-1 and TRBJ2-5; no definite D call. The CDR3 consists of 13 residues. The germline V gene has CDR1 SGHAT and CDR2 FQDESV (reference sequence). Trimming cost V 1 base and J 2 bases, with 5 bases left between them. The CDR3 reads CASSLVGQETQYF. The DNA of the CDR3 is TGTGCCAGCAGCTTAGTAGGTCAAGAGACCCAGTACTTC.

The chain has TRBV29-1 and TRBJ2-3, with D unresolved. Trimming shortened V by 4 bases and J by 2 bases, and 16 bases separated the two germline ends. This CDR3 comprises 15 residues. Looked up from germline, CDR1 is SQVTM and CDR2 is ANQGSEA. CDR3 residues: CSVGLPDWYTDTQYF. As DNA, the CDR3 is TGCAGCGTTGGTCTCCCCGACTGGTACACAGATACGCAGTATTTT.

The chain couples TRBV6-4 to TRBJ1-5; a weak D match, TRBD1 (6 bases). This CDR3 is built from 12 residues. With 11 bases removed from V and 6 bases from J, the gap between germline ends came to 14 bases. Germline loops: CDR1 MRHNA, CDR2 SNTAGT. DNA for the CDR3: TGTGCCGTCCACAGGGCAGTTCAGCCCCAGCATTTT. Translating gives CAVHRAVQPQHF.

CDR3 DNA sequence: TGCGCCAGCAGCCAAGAAGCCGGAATAAATTCACCCCTCCACTTT. Translation: CASSQEAGINSPLHF. The genes are TRBV4-1 and TRBJ1-6; D ambiguous. The ends were cut back, 0 bases at V and 7 bases at J, with 10 bases in the middle. The CDR3 consists of 15 residues. CDR1 and CDR2 from the germline V gene are MGHRA and YSYEKL.

This rearrangement joins TRBV9 to TRBJ1-2; TRBD1 agrees at 9 bases. Germline trimming cut 3 bases from V and 8 bases from J; bases unmatched to any gene: 14. Germline CDR1 and CDR2: SGDLS and YYNGEE. The CDR3 contains 16 residues. CDR3 DNA: TGTGCCAGCAGCGCCCATTACCTGGGACAGGGTGAGGGCTACACCTTC. Amino acids: CASSAHYLGQGEGYTF.

This clone was counted only a few times. This chain uses TRBV28 with TRBJ1-5; maybe TRBD1 (5 bases). The CDR3 totals 15 residues. Deletions cut 7 bases from V and 0 bases from J, with 13 bases between. Germline V CDR1 and CDR2: MDHEN, SYDVKM. CDR3 in DNA: TGTGCCAGCATTCGGAGGGGAACTAGCAATCAGCCCCAGCATTTT. Protein sequence: CASIRRGTSNQPQHF.

CDR3 sequence reads: CAWSAGQGAGTDTQYF. The CDR3 DNA sequence: TGTGCCTGGAGTGCCGGACAGGGGGCGGGCACAGATACGCAGTATTTT. The chain employs TRBV30 and TRBJ2-3; 11 bases align to TRBD1. Trimming cost V 1 base and J 1 base; bases outside gene matches: 4. Germline V gene lookup returns CDR1 GTSNPN and CDR2 SVGIG (reference sequence). This CDR3 has 16 residues.

The J gene is TRBJ1-1, the V gene TRBV29-1; D ambiguous. The germline V gene encodes CDR1 SQVTM and CDR2 ANQGSEA. The CDR3 runs 13 residues. Trimming cost V 7 bases and J 8 bases, with 20 bases left between them. CDR3 sequence reads: CSADREWVGEAFF. CDR3 nucleotides: TGCAGCGCCGACCGGGAGTGGGTTGGCGAAGCTTTCTTT.

This clone has just one count. The chain carries TRBV4-3 and TRBJ1-5; perhaps TRBD1 as D (6 bases). The germline V gene encodes CDR1 LGHNA and CDR2 YSLEER. The CDR3 loop spans 15 amino acids. V was shortened by 5 bases and J by 3 bases, with 14 bases between the two germline ends. As DNA, the CDR3 is TGCGCCAGCAGCACCCAACAGGGTGCCAATCAGCCCCAGCATTTT. This codes for CASSTQQGANQPQHF.

This clone occurred once. The same CDR3 also results from other DNA sequences found in this sample. The CDR3 DNA follows: TGCGCCAGCAGCCAAGGACAGAATAATTCACCCCTCCACTTT. It yields the protein CASSQGQNNSPLHF. This chain uses TRBV4-3 with TRBJ1-6, with a possible D match to TRBD1 (5 bases). Germline V gene lookup returns CDR1 LGHNA and CDR2 YSLEER. The CDR3 has 14 residues. Trimming removed 1 base from V and 5 bases from J, with 6 bases in between.

This clone showed up just a few times. This rearrangement joins TRBV2 to TRBJ2-4, with TRBD1 matching 10 bases. There are 14 residues in the CDR3. V was clipped by 5 bases and J by 7 bases; unmatched bases: 5. The germline CDR1 and CDR2 sequences are SNHLY and FYNNEI. CDR3 sequence (DNA): TGTGCCAGCAGTTATGGACAGGGGGGTAACATTCAGTACTTC. It specifies CASSYGQGGNIQYF.

This clone was seen more than once but under ten times. V and J are TRBV30 and TRBJ2-1; 12 nucleotides agree with TRBD2. The trim removed 0 bases at V and 2 bases at J, leaving 5 bases unmatched. There are 17 residues in the CDR3. The germline V gene encodes CDR1 GTSNPN and CDR2 SVGIG (reference sequence). The CDR3 sequence is CAWSVLGLAGTYNEQFF. DNA for the CDR3: TGTGCCTGGAGTGTACTCGGACTAGCGGGAACCTACAATGAGCAGTTCTTC.

This clone was found many times. V and J are TRBV7-2 and TRBJ1-5, with 8 positions matching TRBD1. CDR3 length: 13 residues. J was trimmed by 9 bases and V by 2 bases; bases with no gene match: 3. The germline gives CDR1 SGHTA, CDR2 FQGNSA. Here the CDR3 DNA reads TGTGCCAGCAGCTTAAACAGGGGGATGCCCCAGCATTTT. Amino acids: CASSLNRGMPQHF.

This chain links TRBV29-1 with TRBJ1-1, with TRBD1 as a possible D gene (6 bases). CDR1 is SQVTM and CDR2 is ANQGSEA in the germline V gene. The V and J ends lost 7 bases and 1 base respectively, with 10 bases between them. The length of the CDR3 is 12 residues. As DNA, the CDR3 is TGCAGCGCCCTGACAGGGAACACTGAAGCTTTCTTT. Its translation: CSALTGNTEAFF.

The rearrangement links TRBV5-1 to TRBJ2-1; D remains ambiguous. The CDR3 totals 14 residues. Trimming left V 1 base short and J 11 bases short, with 16 bases between. Germline V gives CDR1 SGHRS, CDR2 YFSETQ. CDR3 nucleotides: TGCGCCAGCAGCTTGAATGTGATGGTCGGCAAGCAGTTCTTC. Translation: CASSLNVMVGKQFF. The variable domain in full, with the rest retrieved from reference TRBV5-1 and TRBJ2-1, is KAGVTQTPRYLIKTRGQQVTLSCSPISGHRSVSWYQQTPGQGLQFLFEYFSETQRNKGNFPGRFSGRQFSNSRSEMNVSTLELGDSALYLCASSLNVMVGKQFFGPGTRLTVL.

The rearrangement links TRBV2 to TRBJ2-7; 7 nucleotides align to TRBD1. J lost 0 bases, V lost 6 bases, and 11 bases had no gene match. Germline V gene sequence: CDR1 SNHLY, CDR2 FYNNEI. The CDR3 covers 16 residues. The CDR3 region is CASRWTPGDSSYEQYF. The CDR3 nucleotides read TGTGCCAGCAGATGGACCCCCGGGGACAGCTCCTACGAGCAGTACTTC.

This sequence joins TRBV5-1 and TRBJ2-7; possible D gene TRBD1, 5 bases. This CDR3 has 12 amino acids. CDR1 and CDR2 from the germline V gene are SGHRS and YFSETQ. V lost 4 bases and J 4 bases, leaving 9 bases between the germline ends. For the CDR3, the DNA is TGCGCCAGCAGCCAGACAGCATACGAGCAGTACTTC. As protein: CASSQTAYEQYF.